This TCR beta chain is from a study of shared clonotypes between healthy human individuals (dated by TCRdb to about 2020). Broadly, across the study: The cohort included three men and a couple of women between 18 and 49 years of age. The study deeply sequenced blood TCR repertoires of five healthy adults to estimate repertoire size and the extent of clonotype sharing between individuals. Each donor's leukapheresis produced roughly between roughly 0.85 and 9 billion PBMCs. Different laboratories and diverse techniques were used to prepare libraries and sequence TCR repertoires, to increase sequencing depth and limit assay-specific biases. For each donor, CD4 naive and CD4 memory were each given three plates, CD8 naive was given two plates, and CD8 memory was given one plate. Results the study describes overall, beyond this receptor: The genetic and exposure-history diversity represented was limited by the small number of donors. Rarefaction of sorted-subset datasets indicated incomplete sequencing despite the large sequencing depth. Naive subsets generally had larger estimated clonotype richness than memory subsets did. Based on pairwise subsampling, the degree of clonotype sharing among donors was expected to be affected by sequencing depth. Sampling was restricted to blood, and TCR repertoires in tissues likely differ from the TCR repertoires found in blood. Sharing across several donors was observed for about 5% of naive CD4, less than 4% of naive CD8, 2% to 2.5% of memory CD4, and roughly 0.4% of memory CD8 clonotypes. Higher generation probabilities were observed for clonotypes shared by all four sorted-subset donors than for non-shared clonotypes.

Healthy HIV-negative adults with no recently reported acute infections or vaccinations were included as donors. All donors were Caucasian adults living in Nashville, Tennessee, USA. Magnetic negative selection was used to enrich CD4+ T cells, after which naive cells were positively selected on CD45RA and the negative fraction became the memory subset. After blood collection by leukapheresis, PBMCs were isolated using Ficoll-Histopaque density gradient centrifugation and then cryopreserved in the vapor phase of liquid nitrogen. Analytical flow cytometry was used to check the purity and quantity of each magnetically sorted T cell population. Genomic DNA was isolated from each sorted fraction and quantified by UV absorbance on a Nanodrop 2000c. Taken from cysteine to phenylalanine, the CDR3 has 12 residues. CDR3 DNA is the only sequence kept; it has 36 bases, read in frame from the first base. The germline V gene specifies SGHDN as CDR1 and FVKESK as CDR2. V drops 4 bases and J drops 4 bases, leaving 8 bases in between.

About this clone: Its antigen is unknown. No base qualities exist here, and no much larger clone lies one base off it.

TCR CDR3 regions were amplified from genomic DNA by multiplex PCR using the deep immunoSEQ assay. Genomic DNA extracted from each cell subset was distributed evenly over all wells of several immunoSEQ 96-well plates, and each plate served as one replicate. For sorted subsets, around 200 ng genomic DNA, equal to some 28,000 T cell genomes, was loaded into each replicate PCR. The purified libraries were quantified using a Qubit 3.0 fluorometer, sized with a Bioanalyzer 2100, and then quantified again using the KAPA Library Quantification kit. Every immunoSEQ 96-well plate was sequenced on a separate single-read 150-cycle Illumina NextSeq 550 flow cell. Concerning the study's data processing: Because the immunoSEQ output held only junctional sequences and lacked quality scores, the filtering could not match the filtering applied to full-length reads. Sequences were annotated with PyIR, a Python wrapper for IgBLAST v1.9, using IMGT germline references to assign V/J genes and CDR3. Any read was removed if the V/J assignment was weak (E-value above 1e-6), the CDR3 was missing, or the read contained stop codons, out-of-frame junctions, or ambiguous translated residues. V3J clonotypes were defined by identical inferred V gene, J gene, and CDR3 amino acid sequence. To compute the percentage overlap between repertoires, the number of shared unique clonotypes was divided by the size of the smaller repertoire. Richness of each repertoire was evaluated using RTK rarefaction, the Chao1 estimator, and Recon v2.1 estimates of unobserved clonotypes. Generation probabilities for all TCRbeta clonotypes obtained by the gDNA method from a handful of donors were computed using OLGA. This is the immuneACCESS table as TCRdb keeps it, with only in-frame sequences that have V and J called. A part of the clones is gone; compared with another copy, unresolved V genes explain less than half, and the rest is unexplained. V and J calls and clone size are as listed in that table; D and trimming were resolved from the DNA. This sample gives 600,000 to 700,000 clones in total; around 73% of them show up just once. The ten largest account for 1.5% to 2% of the sample.

The V gene is TRBV14 and the J gene is TRBJ2-7; the D gene lacks a confident call. Material: memory CD4+ T cells sorted from blood. The cell subset or site label on this specimen signifies: CD45RA-negative fraction. This sequence originates from a woman aged 25 to 39 in good health. The sequenced DNA: TGTGCCAGCAGCCGGGATGTTTACGAGCAGTACTTC. Translated, it reads CASSRDVYEQYF. The CDR3, completed at both ends by the reference TRBV14 and TRBJ2-7 genes, gives the full variable domain EAGVTQFPSHSVIEKGQTVTLRCDPISGHDNLYWYRRVMGKEIKFLLHFVKESKQDESGMPNNRFLAERTGGTYSTLKVQPAELEDSGVYFCASSRDVYEQYFGPGTRLTVT.